These 21 T cell receptor beta chains came from one sample sequenced in a study of T cell responses to AZD1222 COVID-19 vaccine. Produced via immunoSEQ multiplex PCR; TCRdb's table is partial and in-frame only. The data hold about 150,000 clones, with roughly nine tenths observed a single time. The material sequenced was peripheral blood, taken on day 0 of MenACWY control vaccination. All receptors derive from an adult in good health.

The chain uses TRBV30 and TRBJ2-1; D not resolved. The CDR3 has 12 residues. Trimming cost V 0 bases and J 9 bases, with 9 bases left between them. The germline V gene has CDR1 GTSNPN and CDR2 SVGIG (reference sequence). The CDR3 region has the DNA TGTGCCTGGAGTGTAAGGAGCCCTGAGCAGTTCTTC. Its translation: CAWSVRSPEQFF.

This clone was picked up one time. V usage is TRBV6-5 and J usage is TRBJ1-2; TRBD1 is a possible D gene (5 bases). This CDR3 spans 16 amino acids. The V end was cut by 0 bases, the J end by 0 bases, with 11 bases between. Looked up from germline, CDR1 is MNHEY and CDR2 is SVGAGI. The CDR3 protein is CASSYSGGNTNYGYTF. CDR3 DNA sequence: TGTGCCAGCAGTTACTCCGGGGGTAACACTAACTATGGCTACACCTTC.

V is TRBV28 and J is TRBJ1-5; D is possibly TRBD1 (5 bases). Looked up from germline, CDR1 is MDHEN and CDR2 is SYDVKM. The CDR3 totals 14 residues. Trimming shortened V by 6 bases and J by 2 bases, and 11 bases separated the two germline ends. CDR3 protein: CASRGGEGNQPQHF. For the CDR3, the DNA is TGTGCCAGCAGGGGAGGGGAGGGCAATCAGCCCCAGCATTTT.

In its sample, this clone was seen a few times. The CDR3 reads CASSPPGQGAQGYTF. In nucleotides, the CDR3 is TGTGCCAGCAGTCCACCGGGACAGGGGGCGCAGGGCTACACCTTC. The chain uses TRBV2 and TRBJ1-2, with 12 bases aligning to TRBD1. The germline V gene has CDR1 SNHLY and CDR2 FYNNEI. V dropped 5 bases and J dropped 8; count of bases not matched to a gene: 9. The length of the CDR3 is 15 residues.

The V and J genes are TRBV15 and TRBJ1-3; D is unresolved. The V end lost 6 bases, the J end lost 8 bases, and 11 bases lay between the germline ends. This CDR3 has 12 amino acids. The germline V gene has CDR1 LNHNV and CDR2 YYDKDF (reference sequence). The CDR3 loop reads CATRSWLDTIYF. CDR3 bases: TGTGCCACCAGATCTTGGTTGGACACCATATATTTT.

This clone was seen only a few times. The rearrangement links TRBV2 to TRBJ2-1, with D possibly being TRBD1 (6 bases). Trimming shortened V by 1 base and J by 3 bases, and 22 bases separated the two germline ends. The CDR3 length is 19 residues. The germline V gene encodes CDR1 SNHLY and CDR2 FYNNEI. The CDR3 reads CASSEVTGIWGWGYNEQFF. CDR3 coding DNA: TGTGCCAGCAGTGAAGTGACAGGAATCTGGGGGTGGGGCTACAATGAGCAGTTCTTC.

The chain joins TRBV19 to TRBJ2-1; TRBD2 matches at 8 bases. The CDR3 consists of 13 residues. Trimming at V came to 7 bases and at J to 8 bases, leaving 7 bases not matched to a gene. The germline CDR1 and CDR2 sequences are LNHDA and SQIVND (reference sequence). In DNA, the CDR3 is TGTGCCAGTATGCGTGCGGGAGGCCATGAGCAGTTCTTC. This encodes CASMRAGGHEQFF.

The chain combines TRBV7-9 with TRBJ2-3; 10 nucleotides agree with TRBD2. Germline CDR1 reads SEHNR; CDR2 reads FQNEAQ (reference sequence). The CDR3 is 17 amino acids. The trim removed 3 bases at V and 2 bases at J, leaving 8 bases unmatched. The CDR3 spells CASSFKAGGQNTDTQYF. DNA for the CDR3: TGTGCCAGCAGCTTTAAAGCGGGGGGGCAGAACACAGATACGCAGTATTTT.

The chain links TRBV5-4 to TRBJ2-3, with D possibly called TRBD1 or TRBD2 (5 bases each). The CDR3 is 14 residues long. The V gene's germline CDR1 is SGHNT and CDR2 YYREEE (reference sequence). V dropped 3 bases and J dropped 1 base, with 9 bases sitting between them. This chain's CDR3 is CASSWDQRTDTQYF. In nucleotides, the CDR3 is TGTGCCAGCAGCTGGGACCAACGCACAGATACGCAGTATTTT. Full variable domain (missing parts from reference TRBV5-4 and TRBJ2-3): ETGVTQSPTHLIKTRGQQVTLRCSSQSGHNTVSWYQQALGQGPQFIFQYYREEENGRGNFPPRFSGLQFPNYSSELNVNALELDDSALYLCASSWDQRTDTQYFGPGTRLTVL.

Concerning this clone itself: The junction departs from the called germline gene at one end, perhaps through a read error. The J gene is TRBJ2-7, the V gene TRBV2; D unclear. The CDR3 length is 9 residues. The germline CDR1 and CDR2 sequences are SNHLY and FYNNEI. This CDR3 is CASGDEQYF. CDR3 in DNA: TGTGCCAGCGGTGACGAGCAGTACTTC.

V and J are TRBV7-8 and TRBJ1-2; D not resolved. Germline values: CDR1 SGHVS, CDR2 FQNEAQ. CDR3 length equals 14 residues. Trimming took off 2 bases at V and 4 bases at J, with 11 bases between the two ends. The CDR3, as DNA: TGTGCCAGCAGCTTAAACGGTGTGGTCTATGGCTACACCTTC. Translated, it gives CASSLNGVVYGYTF.

This clone was counted once. V and J are TRBV5-1 and TRBJ1-1, with D perhaps TRBD1 (6 bases). Germline CDR1 is SGHRS and CDR2 is YFSETQ. The ends were cut back, 2 bases at V and 1 base at J, with 15 bases in the middle. The CDR3 is 16 amino acids. The chain's CDR3 is CASSFGQGRGNTEAFF. The CDR3 DNA reads TGCGCCAGCAGCTTCGGGCAGGGGCGGGGGAACACTGAAGCTTTCTTT.

The V gene is TRBV2, the J gene TRBJ1-6; the D is unclear. Trimming cost V 4 bases and J 7 bases, with 14 bases left between them. The CDR3 totals 15 residues. Per germline, CDR1 SNHLY and CDR2 FYNNEI. CDR3 protein: CASSVQGNNNSPLHF. The CDR3 nucleotides are TGTGCCAGCAGTGTTCAAGGGAATAACAATTCACCCCTCCACTTT. Full variable domain (outside the CDR3, taken from reference TRBV2 and TRBJ1-6): EPEVTQTPSHQVTQMGQEVILRCVPISNHLYFYWYRQILGQKVEFLVSFYNNEISEKSEIFDDQFSVERPDGSNFTLKIRSTKLEDSAMYFCASSVQGNNNSPLHFGNGTRLTVT.

The V and J genes are TRBV18 and TRBJ1-2; D not resolved. Between the trimmed V and J ends, which lost 2 bases and 1 base, there was a span of 8 bases. CDR1 is KGHSH, CDR2 LQKENI, per germline. The CDR3 contains 14 residues. The CDR3 region has the DNA TGTGCCAGCTCACCAGGCGGCGGTAACTATGGCTACACCTTC. Its translation: CASSPGGGNYGYTF.

The chain links TRBV5-4 to TRBJ2-7; D remains unclear. CDR3 length: 17 residues. Germline loops: CDR1 SGHNT, CDR2 YYREEE (reference sequence). V gave up 0 bases and J gave up 1 base, with 17 bases separating them. The CDR3 DNA reads TGTGCCAGCAGCTTGGTGCCCCCGGACCGAGCGTCCTACGAGCAGTACTTC. Protein product: CASSLVPPDRASYEQYF.

The chain uses TRBV5-4 and TRBJ1-2; tentatively, D is TRBD1 (6 bases). The length of the CDR3 is 13 residues. V was trimmed by 5 bases and J by 2 bases, leaving 10 bases between them. Germline CDR1 SGHNT, CDR2 YYREEE (reference sequence). The CDR3 nucleotides read TGTGCCAGCAGTCGACAGGAAAACTATGGCTACACCTTC. Its protein product is CASSRQENYGYTF.

The gene calls are TRBV27 and TRBJ1-4, with D possibly TRBD1 on 5 matching bases. The CDR3 runs 15 residues. V was clipped by 8 bases and J by 6 bases, with 19 bases between them. Looked up from germline, CDR1 is MNHEY and CDR2 is SMNVEV (reference sequence). CDR3 residues: CASLSGGRLDEKLFF. The CDR3 nucleotides are TGTGCCAGCCTATCTGGGGGGAGGTTAGATGAAAAACTGTTTTTT.

The chain joins TRBV6-5 to TRBJ2-2, with D perhaps matching TRBD2 (6 bases). This CDR3 comprises 13 residues. Germline V CDR1 and CDR2: MNHEY, SVGAGI. The germline V and J ends were trimmed by 5 bases and 6 bases, with 10 bases remaining between them. The CDR3 reads CASSPLAPGELFF. CDR3 sequence (DNA): TGTGCCAGCAGTCCTCTAGCGCCCGGGGAGCTGTTTTTT.

V usage is TRBV7-6 and J usage is TRBJ2-3; 11 nucleotides agree with TRBD2. J was trimmed by 0 bases and V by 1 base; bases with no gene match: 12. The CDR3 runs to 20 residues. Germline loops: CDR1 SGHVS, CDR2 FNYEAQ. The DNA for the CDR3 is TGTGCCAGCAGCTTAGAGGTGGGCCTAGCGGGGGGTGCTAGCACAGATACGCAGTATTTT. Protein: CASSLEVGLAGGASTDTQYF.

The chain combines TRBV24-1 with TRBJ2-1; 8 bases map to TRBD1. CDR1 is KGHDR, CDR2 SFDVKD, per germline. The CDR3 is made up of 13 amino acids. The V and J ends lost 8 bases and 4 bases, in that order; junction bases with no gene match: 3. The CDR3 DNA is TGTGCCACCACCGGGACAGGATACAATGAGCAGTTCTTC. Translated, it gives CATTGTGYNEQFF.

This clone appeared a single time. The chain combines TRBV5-1 with TRBJ2-3, with 14 bases matching TRBD2. CDR1 and CDR2 from the germline V gene are SGHRS and YFSETQ. V shed 4 bases, J shed 5 bases, and the junction held 3 bases outside the gene matches. The CDR3 length is 15 residues. The CDR3 sequence: CASSRTSGGKDTQYF. CDR3 nucleotides: TGCGCCAGCAGCCGGACTAGCGGGGGGAAAGATACGCAGTATTTT. Variable domain in full (rest from reference TRBV5-1 and TRBJ2-3): KAGVTQTPRYLIKTRGQQVTLSCSPISGHRSVSWYQQTPGQGLQFLFEYFSETQRNKGNFPGRFSGRQFSNSRSEMNVSTLELGDSALYLCASSRTSGGKDTQYFGPGTRLTVL.